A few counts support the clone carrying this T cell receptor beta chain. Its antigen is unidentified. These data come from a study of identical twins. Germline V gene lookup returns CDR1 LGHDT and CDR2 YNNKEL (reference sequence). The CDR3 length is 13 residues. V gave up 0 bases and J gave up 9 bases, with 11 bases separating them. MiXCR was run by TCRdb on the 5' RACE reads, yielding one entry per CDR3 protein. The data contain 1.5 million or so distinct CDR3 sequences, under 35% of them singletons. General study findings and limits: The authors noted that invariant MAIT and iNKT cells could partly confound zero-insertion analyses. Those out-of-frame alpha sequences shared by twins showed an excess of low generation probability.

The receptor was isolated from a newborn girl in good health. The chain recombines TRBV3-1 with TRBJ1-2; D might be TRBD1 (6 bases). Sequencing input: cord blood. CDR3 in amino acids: CASSQDTGARYTF. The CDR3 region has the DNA TGTGCCAGCAGCCAAGACACGGGGGCACGCTACACCTTC.